Listed below are T cell receptor beta chains from one sample, sequenced in a study of blood T cell repertoires in COVID-19. Assay used: immunoSEQ multiplex PCR; TCRdb lists only in-frame clones, some missing. The sample yields nearly 70,000 clones, around nine tenths seen once. What was sequenced was peripheral blood. The source is a man between 40 and 49 years old with COVID-19, enrolled during active disease. Both conserved end residues are part of each CDR3. A D gene is named only where the DNA matches it firmly. Only part of the rows carry a size: once, few, many, or a class if the clone is expanded.

length	V	J	size	D	DNA	CDR3
13	TRBV5-4	TRBJ1-5	NA	NA	TGTGCCAGCAGCCTACAGGGAGCTCAGCCCCAGCATTTT	CASSLQGAQPQHF
14	TRBV5-1	TRBJ2-3	NA	TRBD2	TGCGCCAGCAGCTTACTAGCGCCGGAAGATACGCAGTATTTT	CASSLLAPEDTQYF
15	TRBV5-1	TRBJ2-5	NA	NA	TGCGCCAGCAGCTCCGGGGTACTAGCACAAGAGACCCAGTACTTC	CASSSGVLAQETQYF
14	TRBV19	TRBJ1-2	NA	NA	TGTGCCAGTAGTATACAGGGGATTAACTATGGCTACACCTTC	CASSIQGINYGYTF
14	TRBV7-9	TRBJ2-7	once	NA	TGTGCCAGCAGCTTAGGGACAGACCAGGGGGAGCAGTACTTC	CASSLGTDQGEQYF
14	TRBV30	TRBJ2-3	NA	NA	TGTGCCTGGAGTGGTTTGGGAGACACAGATACGCAGTATTTT	CAWSGLGDTDTQYF
14	TRBV5-5	TRBJ2-7	NA	TRBD2	TGTGCCAGCAGCATCACTAGCGGGGGGCGCGAGCAGTACTTC	CASSITSGGREQYF
13	TRBV28	TRBJ2-5	NA	TRBD1	TGTGCCAGCGGGACAGGGAATGGAGAGACCCAGTACTTC	CASGTGNGETQYF
13	TRBV28	TRBJ2-2	NA	NA	TGTGCCAGCAGGAACGGACAAGTCGGGGAGCTGTTTTTT	CASRNGQVGELFF
17	TRBV3-1/TRBV3-2	TRBJ2-2	once	TRBD2	TGTGCCAGCAGCCAAGATCCCAGAAAGCGGGGCACCGGGGAGCTGTTTTTT	CASSQDPRKRGTGELFF
16	TRBV4-1	TRBJ1-1	NA	TRBD1	TGCGCCAGCAGCCGGACGATTACAGGGGGCGAAACTGAAGCTTTCTTT	CASSRTITGGETEAFF
13	TRBV4-2	TRBJ1-2	NA	TRBD1	TGTGCCAGCAGCCAAGGGGACAGGGATGGCTACACCTTC	CASSQGDRDGYTF
15	TRBV6-5	TRBJ2-7	NA	TRBD1	TGTGCCAGCAGTCAGACCTCGGGACAGCGGAAGGAGCAGTACTTC	CASSQTSGQRKEQYF
15	TRBV2	TRBJ1-2	NA	TRBD1	TGTGCCAGCGGAGAGGGGGCAGTCCAGATCAATGGCTACACCTTC	CASGEGAVQINGYTF
16	TRBV27	TRBJ2-3	NA	TRBD2	TGTGCCAGCAGCCAGGCCTTAGCGGGGGGCGCGAATACGCAGTATTTT	CASSQALAGGANTQYF
15	TRBV7-6	TRBJ2-7	NA	TRBD2	TGTGCCAGCAGCCAAGCTGGCGGGGGGATGAGGGAGCAGTACTTC	CASSQAGGGMREQYF
15	TRBV5-1	TRBJ1-6	NA	TRBD1	TGCGCCAGCAGCCCTATGGACAGGGGGACTTCACCCCTCCACTTT	CASSPMDRGTSPLHF
13	TRBV12-3/TRBV12-4	TRBJ1-6	NA	NA	TGTGCCAGCAGTCCCGGGAATAATTCACCCCTCCACTTT	CASSPGNNSPLHF
15	TRBV7-3	TRBJ2-7	NA	NA	TGTGCCAGCAGCTCTAGGGAGTTACCAATTTACGAGCAGTACTTC	CASSSRELPIYEQYF
18	TRBV5-5	TRBJ2-5	NA	TRBD2	TGTGCCAGCAGCCCCGGGGGCGGGGGGCCAATCCCCCAAGAGACCCAGTACTTC	CASSPGGGGPIPQETQYF
19	TRBV10-1	TRBJ1-1	NA	TRBD1	TGCGCCACCAGGAGGATAGAGGGGGCGAGGGTCGGGATGAACACTGAAGCTTTCTTT	CATRRIEGARVGMNTEAFF
14	TRBV28	TRBJ1-3	NA	NA	TGTGCCAGCAGTTTAACACGCTCTGGAAACACCATATATTTT	CASSLTRSGNTIYF
15	TRBV2	TRBJ1-5	NA	TRBD1	TGTGCCAGCAGTGGGACAGGAATTAGCAATCAGCCCCAGCATTTT	CASSGTGISNQPQHF
16	TRBV28	TRBJ2-3	NA	TRBD2	TGTGCCAGCAGTTCCGGGACTAGCGGGGTAAGAGATACGCAGTATTTT	CASSSGTSGVRDTQYF
15	TRBV7-9	TRBJ1-4	NA	NA	TGTGCCAGCAGCTTAGACCAGGGAGGAAATGAAAAACTGTTTTTT	CASSLDQGGNEKLFF
14	TRBV27	TRBJ2-7	NA	TRBD1	TGTGCCAGCAGACGAGAGACAGGGTACGGCGAGCAGTACTTC	CASRRETGYGEQYF
14	TRBV30	TRBJ1-2	NA	NA	TGTGCCTGGAGTCTGCCCCGCGGAGGGGAAGGCTACACCTTC	CAWSLPRGGEGYTF
16	TRBV7-6	TRBJ2-3	NA	TRBD2	TGTGCCAGCAGCTCAAATAGCGGGGGGGCAGGGGATACGCAGTATTTT	CASSSNSGGAGDTQYF
12	TRBV28	TRBJ2-5	NA	NA	TGTGCCAGTAACACACCTCAAGAGACCCAGTACTTC	CASNTPQETQYF
17	TRBV7-9	TRBJ2-1	NA	TRBD1	TGTGCCAGCAGCTTGGGGACCGGGACAGGGTCCTACAATGAGCAGTTCTTC	CASSLGTGTGSYNEQFF
19	TRBV1	TRBJ1-1	NA	NA	TGCACCAGCAGCCTCAACCGCGGGACAGGGTGTCGGACTGACACTGAAGCTTTCTTT	CTSSLNRGTGCRTDTEAFF
15	TRBV9	TRBJ2-1	NA	TRBD2	TGTGCCAGCAGCGTGTCTAGCGGGGTATACAATGAGCAGTTCTTC	CASSVSSGVYNEQFF
12	TRBV2	TRBJ2-7	NA	NA	TGTGCCAGCAGTGAACAGACCGGGGAGCAGTACTTC	CASSEQTGEQYF
11	TRBV19	TRBJ1-2	NA	NA	TGTGCCAGTAGTGTCAGCTATGGCTACACCTTC	CASSVSYGYTF
14	TRBV27	TRBJ1-5	once	NA	TGTGCCAGCAGTCTAAGACAGAATAATCAGCCCCAGCATTTT	CASSLRQNNQPQHF
14	TRBV10-1	TRBJ2-3	NA	TRBD2	TGCGCCAGCAGTGATGGGGGGGGGACAGATACGCAGTATTTT	CASSDGGGTDTQYF
16	TRBV11-2	TRBJ2-5	NA	NA	TGTGCCAGCAGCCCATCGCTCGCGGGGGCGCAAGAGACCCAGTACTTC	CASSPSLAGAQETQYF
11	TRBV24-1	TRBJ1-2	NA	TRBD1	TGTGCCATCTCGACAGGGGACGGCTACACCTTC	CAISTGDGYTF
15	TRBV30	TRBJ1-6	NA	NA	TGTGCCTGGAGCGTTATCTCCTTTGGGGCTTCACCCCTCCACTTT	CAWSVISFGASPLHF
13	TRBV5-4	TRBJ1-1	NA	NA	TGTGCCAGCGCTTCAGGGGCGTACACTGAAGCTTTCTTT	CASASGAYTEAFF
15	TRBV5-5	TRBJ1-5	NA	NA	TGTGCCAGCAGCTTGGAGGGGTATAGCAATCAGCCCCAGCATTTT	CASSLEGYSNQPQHF
16	TRBV30	TRBJ2-1	NA	NA	TGTGCCTGGAGCCTTGACACACAAAGCTCCTACAATGAGCAGTTCTTC	CAWSLDTQSSYNEQFF
13	TRBV6-4	TRBJ2-5	NA	NA	TGTGCCAGCAGTGACTCTAGGGGAGAGACCCAGTACTTC	CASSDSRGETQYF
13	TRBV4-2	TRBJ2-5	NA	NA	TGTGCCAGCAGCCAAGGGGGCGGAGAGACCCAGTACTTC	CASSQGGGETQYF
14	TRBV6-1	TRBJ2-1	NA	NA	TGTGCCAGCAGTGAATGGCGGTTGGGGGGTGAGCAGTTCTTC	CASSEWRLGGEQFF
12	TRBV11-2	TRBJ2-5	NA	TRBD1	TGTGCCAGCAGCTTAATTGGGGACAGGGTCTACTTC	CASSLIGDRVYF
15	TRBV7-2	TRBJ2-7	NA	TRBD2	TGTGCCAGCAGCTTGCTAGCGGGGGAGGCCTACGAGCAGTACTTC	CASSLLAGEAYEQYF
14	TRBV28	TRBJ1-5	once	TRBD1	TGTGCCAGCTATCGACAGGGCGGCAATCAGCCCCAGCATTTT	CASYRQGGNQPQHF
14	TRBV5-1	TRBJ1-2	NA	NA	TGCGCCAGCAGCTTGGACACCCAATATGATAGCTACACCTTC	CASSLDTQYDSYTF
16	TRBV21-1	TRBJ2-1	NA	NA	TGTGCCAGCAGCAAAAGGGGGGACAGGGGGCCAAATGAGCAGTTCTTC	CASSKRGDRGPNEQFF
13	TRBV2	TRBJ2-3	NA	NA	TGTGCCAGCAGTAGTTACCCCGGAGATACGCAGTATTTT	CASSSYPGDTQYF
15	TRBV19	TRBJ2-5	NA	TRBD2	TGTGCCACGGCGACTAGCGGGGGGACACAAGAGACCCAGTACTTC	CATATSGGTQETQYF